This is a list of T cell receptor beta chains from one sample in a study of PD-L1 blockade in urothelial cancer. This table comes from immunoSEQ multiplex PCR, and its TCRdb copy is limited to in-frame clones, with some not included. The sample lists about 41,000 clones; about 85% were seen once. The input for sequencing was PBMCs, taken around atezolizumab (anti-PD-L1) treatment. These receptors all stem from a man in his 70s with urothelial cancer. The CDR3 runs from the conserved cysteine through the conserved F or W. Each record gives: D gene, clone size, V gene, J gene, CDR3 DNA, CDR3 protein. The D gene is left open where the match is weak. Clone size is stated in some rows and not others, as once, few, many or a class when expanded.

d_gene: .; abundance: few; v_gene: TRBV7-6; j_gene: TRBJ2-1; CDR3nt: TGTGCCAGCAGCTTAGCTCCAGGGTTCACTGAGCAGTTCTTC; CDR3aa: CASSLAPGFTEQFF
d_gene: .; abundance: .; v_gene: TRBV6-5; j_gene: TRBJ1-3; CDR3nt: TGTGCCAGCAGTCGAGACAGGAGAGGAAACACCATATATTTT; CDR3aa: CASSRDRRGNTIYF
d_gene: .; abundance: .; v_gene: TRBV6-6; j_gene: TRBJ2-7; CDR3nt: TGTGCCAGCAGTTCCCCCGGGAAAACCTCCTACGAGCAGTACTTC; CDR3aa: CASSSPGKTSYEQYF
d_gene: TRBD2; abundance: .; v_gene: TRBV7-9; j_gene: TRBJ2-1; CDR3nt: TGTGCCAGCAGCCGACTAGCGGGGGGGTATCATGAGCAGTTCTTC; CDR3aa: CASSRLAGGYHEQFF
d_gene: .; abundance: .; v_gene: TRBV19; j_gene: TRBJ1-5; CDR3nt: TGTGCCAGTAGTCTTACAACCAGTTTTGGCAATCAGCCCCAGCATTTT; CDR3aa: CASSLTTSFGNQPQHF
d_gene: TRBD1; abundance: .; v_gene: TRBV10-3; j_gene: TRBJ2-3; CDR3nt: TGTGCCATCAGGAGGGGGCAGACTAGCACAGATACGCAGTATTTT; CDR3aa: CAIRRGQTSTDTQYF
d_gene: .; abundance: once; v_gene: TRBV15; j_gene: TRBJ1-5; CDR3nt: TGTGCCACCAGCAGAGAACGGGGAGGCAATCAGCCCCAGCATTTT; CDR3aa: CATSRERGGNQPQHF
d_gene: .; abundance: .; v_gene: TRBV14; j_gene: TRBJ2-1; CDR3nt: TGTGCCAGCAGCCGGGGCCGATACAATGAGCAGTTCTTC; CDR3aa: CASSRGRYNEQFF
d_gene: TRBD2; abundance: .; v_gene: TRBV9; j_gene: TRBJ2-7; CDR3nt: TGTGCCAGCAGCGCGGGACTAGCGGGAGGCATTTTCGAGCAGTACTTC; CDR3aa: CASSAGLAGGIFEQYF
d_gene: TRBD1; abundance: .; v_gene: TRBV4-1; j_gene: TRBJ2-2; CDR3nt: TGCGCCAGCAGCCACCGACAGGGGGCTTACGTCGGGGAGCTGTTTTTT; CDR3aa: CASSHRQGAYVGELFF
d_gene: TRBD2; abundance: .; v_gene: TRBV19; j_gene: TRBJ2-1; CDR3nt: TGTGCCAGTAGTATTGAGCGGGAGGTATACAATGAGCAGTTCTTC; CDR3aa: CASSIEREVYNEQFF
d_gene: .; abundance: .; v_gene: TRBV30; j_gene: TRBJ2-2; CDR3nt: TGTGCCTGGAGTGTATTTAGGGGCGGGGAGCTGTTTTTT; CDR3aa: CAWSVFRGGELFF
d_gene: .; abundance: .; v_gene: TRBV5-1; j_gene: TRBJ2-7; CDR3nt: TGCGCCAGCAGCGGCACCGGGACTCGGCCCTCCTACGAGCAGTACTTC; CDR3aa: CASSGTGTRPSYEQYF
d_gene: .; abundance: .; v_gene: TRBV6-1; j_gene: TRBJ1-5; CDR3nt: TGTGCCAGCAGTGAATTCGGGGAATACGGTCAGCCCCAGCATTTT; CDR3aa: CASSEFGEYGQPQHF
d_gene: TRBD1; abundance: .; v_gene: TRBV30; j_gene: TRBJ2-7; CDR3nt: TGTGCCTGGGTAGCCCGGGACAGGGCCTACGAGCAGTACTTC; CDR3aa: CAWVARDRAYEQYF
d_gene: .; abundance: once; v_gene: TRBV15; j_gene: TRBJ2-7; CDR3nt: TGTGCCACCAGCAGAGCCCGAGAAGTCCCCGAGCAGTACTTC; CDR3aa: CATSRAREVPEQYF
d_gene: TRBD1; abundance: .; v_gene: TRBV5-1; j_gene: TRBJ1-2; CDR3nt: TGCGCCAGCAGCCTTCGACAGGGTGGCCGGTATGGCTACACCTTC; CDR3aa: CASSLRQGGRYGYTF
d_gene: .; abundance: once; v_gene: TRBV30; j_gene: TRBJ1-2; CDR3nt: TGTGCCTGGAGCCCCCCCACGCGGGGCTACACCTTC; CDR3aa: CAWSPPTRGYTF
d_gene: TRBD1; abundance: few; v_gene: TRBV5-5; j_gene: TRBJ1-2; CDR3nt: TGTGCCAGCAGCGGACAGGGAGGGGGATCGGGTGGCTACACCTTC; CDR3aa: CASSGQGGGSGGYTF
d_gene: .; abundance: .; v_gene: TRBV6-5; j_gene: TRBJ2-7; CDR3nt: TGTGCCAGCACCCGAGACTACGAGCAGTACTTC; CDR3aa: CASTRDYEQYF
d_gene: .; abundance: .; v_gene: TRBV11-2; j_gene: TRBJ2-1; CDR3nt: TGTGCCAGCAGCTTAAACCCCCTGCGGTCCTCCTACAATGAGCAGTTCTTC; CDR3aa: CASSLNPLRSSYNEQFF
d_gene: .; abundance: .; v_gene: TRBV19; j_gene: TRBJ1-5; CDR3nt: TGTGCCAGTAGTATAGCCCGGGGGGGGCTTGGGCATCAGCCCCAGCATTTT; CDR3aa: CASSIARGGLGHQPQHF